What follows are 8 T cell receptor beta chains derived from one specimen sequenced in a study of read filtering for tumor transcriptome and immune sequencing. From roughly 390 ng of RNA, a library with molecular barcoded alpha/delta and beta/gamma adaptors was made. Using its own MiXCR run on the reads, TCRdb lists one record per CDR3 protein. The table has over 20,000 distinct CDR3 sequences, approximately 14% seen once. The specimen was a population of CD138-negative cells sorted from bone marrow. The receptors stem from a donor aged 40 or older with multiple myeloma.

The sample holds a few counts of this clonotype. This sequence joins TRBV20-1 and TRBJ2-3, with D perhaps TRBD1 or TRBD2 (6 bases each). The CDR3 runs 14 residues. Germline loops: CDR1 DFQATT, CDR2 SNEGSKA (reference sequence). CDR3: CSRHVGGAEDTQYF. Written as DNA, the CDR3 is TGCAGCCGACATGTGGGGGGCGCTGAAGATACGCAGTATTTT.

This clonotype was recorded only once. V and J are TRBV7-3 and TRBJ2-2; 11 bases match TRBD2. In germline, CDR1 is SGHTA, CDR2 FQGTGA. V shed 1 base and J 4 bases; nucleotides not matched to a gene: 2. The length of the CDR3 is 16 residues. The CDR3 coding sequence is TGTGCCAGCAGCTTAATAGGGACTAGCGGCACCGGGGAGCTGTTTTTT. It translates to CASSLIGTSGTGELFF.

This clonotype came up many times. The chain has TRBV28 and TRBJ2-5; TRBD2 agrees at 9 bases. The germline gives CDR1 MDHEN, CDR2 SYDVKM. The CDR3 sequence is 16 residues long. The J segment lost 4 bases and the V segment lost 1 base, leaving 7 bases of the junction unmatched. The CDR3 is CASSLSSGKLVETQYF. CDR3 DNA sequence: TGTGCCAGCAGTTTATCTAGCGGGAAATTGGTAGAGACCCAGTACTTC.

As for this clonotype: The junction differs from germline at one of its ends, possibly a read error. The gene calls are TRBV7-2 and TRBJ2-1; a possible D gene is TRBD2 (6 bases). In germline, CDR1 is SGHTA, CDR2 FQGNSA. CDR3 length: 15 residues. CDR3 DNA sequence: TGTGCCGGCAGCTTAGAGGTAACGGGAGTGCGAGAGCAGTTCTTC. It specifies CAGSLEVTGVREQFF. Combining the CDR3 with reference TRBV7-2 and TRBJ2-1 gives the whole variable domain GAGVSQSPSNKVTEKGKDVELRCDPISGHTALYWYRQSLGQGLEFLIYFQGNSAPDKSGLPSDRFSAERTGGSVSTLTIQRTQQEDSAVYLCAGSLEVTGVREQFFGPGTRLTVL.

A remark on this clonotype: One junction end disagrees with the germline gene, perhaps due to a read error. CDR3 in DNA: TGCAGTGCCAGAGATGGGGGGACAGGGGGCCCAATCAGTTTTCAGCCCCAGCGTTTT. Encoded protein: CSARDGGTGGPISFQPQRF. This chain links TRBV20-1 with TRBJ1-5, with TRBD1 identical over 12 bases. Per the germline V gene, CDR1 is DFQATT and CDR2 is SNEGSKA (reference sequence). This CDR3 spans 19 amino acids.

In its sample, this clonotype was seen many times. This chain uses TRBV25-1 with TRBJ2-7, with 10 bases lining up with TRBD1. Losses at the gene ends were 8 bases for V and 2 bases for J; bases not matched to a gene: 9. In germline, CDR1 is MGHDK, CDR2 SYGVNS. The CDR3 totals 15 residues. Here the CDR3 reads CASSSSGTGAYEQYF. Written as DNA, the CDR3 is TGTGCCAGCTCAAGCTCCGGGACAGGGGCCTACGAGCAGTACTTC.

This clonotype was observed many times. The chain has TRBV5-1 and TRBJ2-3; TRBD2 matches at 12 bases. The germline gives CDR1 SGHRS, CDR2 YFSETQ. The CDR3 totals 16 residues. V trimming: 0 bases; J trimming: 3 bases; junction bases outside the gene matches: 2. CDR3 nucleotide sequence: TGCGCCAGCAGCTTGGGTGGGACTAGCGGGACAGATACGCAGTATTTT. It yields the protein CASSLGGTSGTDTQYF. Full variable domain (rest looked up from reference TRBV5-1 and TRBJ2-3): KAGVTQTPRYLIKTRGQQVTLSCSPISGHRSVSWYQQTPGQGLQFLFEYFSETQRNKGNFPGRFSGRQFSNSRSEMNVSTLELGDSALYLCASSLGGTSGTDTQYFGPGTRLTVL.

About this clonotype: At one end the junction does not follow the germline gene, possibly because of a read error. The rearrangement links TRBV6-2 or TRBV6-3 to TRBJ2-1; 10 bases align to TRBD2. The germline V gene encodes CDR1 MNHEY and CDR2 SVGEGT. The CDR3 runs 15 residues. In DNA, the CDR3 is TGTGCCAGCAGTCTAGCGGGAGTGAACTACGATGAGCAGTTCTTC. This gives the protein CASSLAGVNYDEQFF.